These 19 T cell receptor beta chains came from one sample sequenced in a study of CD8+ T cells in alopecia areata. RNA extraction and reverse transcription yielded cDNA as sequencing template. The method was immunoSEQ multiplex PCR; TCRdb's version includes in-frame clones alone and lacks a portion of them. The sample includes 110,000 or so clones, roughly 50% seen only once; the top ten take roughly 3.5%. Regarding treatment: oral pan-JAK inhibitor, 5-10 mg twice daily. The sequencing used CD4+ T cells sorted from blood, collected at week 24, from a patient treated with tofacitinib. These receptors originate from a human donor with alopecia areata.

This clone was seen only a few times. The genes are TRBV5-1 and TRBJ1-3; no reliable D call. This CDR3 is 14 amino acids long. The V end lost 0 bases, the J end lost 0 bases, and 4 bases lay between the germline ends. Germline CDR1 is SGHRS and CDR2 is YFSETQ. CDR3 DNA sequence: TGCGCCAGCAGCTTGGACAGCTCTGGAAACACCATATATTTT. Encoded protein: CASSLDSSGNTIYF.

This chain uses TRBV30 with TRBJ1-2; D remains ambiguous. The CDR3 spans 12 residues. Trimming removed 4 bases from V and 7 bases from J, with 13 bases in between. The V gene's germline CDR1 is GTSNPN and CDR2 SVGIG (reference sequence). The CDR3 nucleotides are TGTGCCTGGACCCAGTATTCGGGTGGCTACACCTTC. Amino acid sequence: CAWTQYSGGYTF.

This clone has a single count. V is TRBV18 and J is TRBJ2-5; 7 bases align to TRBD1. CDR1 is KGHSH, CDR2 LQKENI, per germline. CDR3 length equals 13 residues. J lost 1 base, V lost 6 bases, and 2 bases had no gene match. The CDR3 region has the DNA TGTGCCAGCTCCCGGGACAGCCAAGAGACCCAGTACTTC. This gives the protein CASSRDSQETQYF.

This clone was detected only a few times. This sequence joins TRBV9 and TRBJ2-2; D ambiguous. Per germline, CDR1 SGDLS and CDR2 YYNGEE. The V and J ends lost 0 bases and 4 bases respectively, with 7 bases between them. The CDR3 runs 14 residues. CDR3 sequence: CASSVDGSTGELFF. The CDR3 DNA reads TGTGCCAGCAGCGTAGATGGCAGCACCGGGGAGCTGTTTTTT.

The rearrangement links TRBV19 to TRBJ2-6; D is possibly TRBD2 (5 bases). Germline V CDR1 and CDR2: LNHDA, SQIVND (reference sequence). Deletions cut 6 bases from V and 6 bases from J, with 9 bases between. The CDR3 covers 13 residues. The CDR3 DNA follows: TGTGCCAGTAGGCGGGTCGCGGCCAACGTCCTGACTTTC. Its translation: CASRRVAANVLTF.

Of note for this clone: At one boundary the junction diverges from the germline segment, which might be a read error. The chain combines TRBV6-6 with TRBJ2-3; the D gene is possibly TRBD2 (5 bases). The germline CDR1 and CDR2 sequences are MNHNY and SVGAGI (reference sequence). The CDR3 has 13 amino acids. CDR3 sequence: CASRLSEPDSQYF. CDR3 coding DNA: TGTGCCAGCAGACTTAGCGAGCCAGATTCGCAGTATTTT.

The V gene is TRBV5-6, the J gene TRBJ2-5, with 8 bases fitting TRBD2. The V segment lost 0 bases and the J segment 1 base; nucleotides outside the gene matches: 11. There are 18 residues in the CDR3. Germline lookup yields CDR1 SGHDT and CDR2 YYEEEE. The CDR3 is CASSLVLMGRGAQETQYF. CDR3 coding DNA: TGTGCCAGCAGCTTGGTATTGATGGGGCGGGGGGCCCAAGAGACCCAGTACTTC.

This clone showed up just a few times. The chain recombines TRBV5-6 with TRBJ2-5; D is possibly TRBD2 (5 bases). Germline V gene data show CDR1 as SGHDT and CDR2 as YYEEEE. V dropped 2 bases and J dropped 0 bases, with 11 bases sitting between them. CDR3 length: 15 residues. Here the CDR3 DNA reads TGTGCCAGCAGCTTCAGCGGTTGGTACCAAGAGACCCAGTACTTC. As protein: CASSFSGWYQETQYF. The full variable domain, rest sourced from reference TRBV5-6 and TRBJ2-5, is DAGVTQSPTHLIKTRGQQVTLRCSPKSGHDTVSWYQQALGQGPQFIFQYYEEEERQRGNFPDRFSGHQFPNYSSELNVNALLLGDSALYLCASSFSGWYQETQYFGPGTRLLVL.

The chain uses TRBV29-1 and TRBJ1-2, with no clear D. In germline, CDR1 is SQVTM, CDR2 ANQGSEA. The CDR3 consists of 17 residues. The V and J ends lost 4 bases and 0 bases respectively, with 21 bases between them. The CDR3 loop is CSVARSYQAHANYGYTF. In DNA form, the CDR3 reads TGCAGCGTTGCCCGGTCGTATCAGGCACACGCTAACTATGGCTACACCTTC. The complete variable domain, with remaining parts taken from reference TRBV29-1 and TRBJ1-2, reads SAVISQKPSRDICQRGTSLTIQCQVDSQVTMMFWYRQQPGQSLTLIATANQGSEATYESGFVIDKFPISRPNLTFSTLTVSNMSPEDSSIYLCSVARSYQAHANYGYTFGSGTRLTVV.

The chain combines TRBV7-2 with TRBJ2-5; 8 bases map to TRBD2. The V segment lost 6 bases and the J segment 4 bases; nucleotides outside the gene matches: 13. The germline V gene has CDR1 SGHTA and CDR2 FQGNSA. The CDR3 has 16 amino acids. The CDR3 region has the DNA TGTGCCAGCAGATACGTGGGGCGGGGGGTAGGAGAGACCCAGTACTTC. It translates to CASRYVGRGVGETQYF.

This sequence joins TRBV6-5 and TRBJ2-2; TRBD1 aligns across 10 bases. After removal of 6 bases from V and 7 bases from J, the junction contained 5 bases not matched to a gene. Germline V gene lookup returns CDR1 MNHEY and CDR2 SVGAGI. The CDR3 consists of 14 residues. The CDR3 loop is CASSWTGGLGELFF. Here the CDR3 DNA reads TGTGCCAGCAGCTGGACAGGGGGACTCGGGGAGCTGTTTTTT.

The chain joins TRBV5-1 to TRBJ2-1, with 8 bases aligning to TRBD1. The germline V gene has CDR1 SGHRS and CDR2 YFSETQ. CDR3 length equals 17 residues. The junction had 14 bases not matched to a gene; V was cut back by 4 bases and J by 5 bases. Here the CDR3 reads CASSKQPGGAGNNEQFF. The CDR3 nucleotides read TGCGCCAGCAGCAAGCAACCAGGGGGCGCAGGTAACAATGAGCAGTTCTTC.

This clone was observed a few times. CDR3 sequence: CSVEFRKRGRREQYF. As DNA, the CDR3 is TGCAGCGTTGAATTCAGGAAAAGGGGACGGCGCGAGCAGTACTTC. The chain employs TRBV29-1 and TRBJ2-7; D tentatively fits TRBD1 or TRBD2 (5 bases each). Germline lookup yields CDR1 SQVTM and CDR2 ANQGSEA. This CDR3 is 15 amino acids long. With 2 bases removed from V and 6 bases from J, the gap between germline ends came to 20 bases.

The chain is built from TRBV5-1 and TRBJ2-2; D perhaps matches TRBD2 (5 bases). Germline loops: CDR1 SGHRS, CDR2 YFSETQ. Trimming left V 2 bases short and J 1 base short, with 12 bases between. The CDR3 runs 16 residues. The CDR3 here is CASSFGGPLNTGELFF. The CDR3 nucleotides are TGCGCCAGCAGCTTCGGAGGACCTCTGAACACCGGGGAGCTGTTTTTT.

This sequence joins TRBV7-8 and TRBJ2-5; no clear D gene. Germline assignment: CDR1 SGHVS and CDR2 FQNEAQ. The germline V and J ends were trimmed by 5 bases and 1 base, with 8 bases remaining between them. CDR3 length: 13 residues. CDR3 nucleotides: TGTGCCAGCAGCCCACCAGTCCAAGAGACCCAGTACTTC. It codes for CASSPPVQETQYF.

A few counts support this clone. The CDR3 sequence: CSVSPFHARQNTEAFF. The CDR3 region has the DNA TGCAGCGTTTCTCCCTTCCACGCTAGACAGAACACTGAAGCTTTCTTT. The chain couples TRBV29-1 to TRBJ1-1, with D uncertain. V lost 5 bases to trimming and J lost 1 base, with 20 bases between them. The germline CDR1 and CDR2 sequences are SQVTM and ANQGSEA. The CDR3 is 16 residues long.

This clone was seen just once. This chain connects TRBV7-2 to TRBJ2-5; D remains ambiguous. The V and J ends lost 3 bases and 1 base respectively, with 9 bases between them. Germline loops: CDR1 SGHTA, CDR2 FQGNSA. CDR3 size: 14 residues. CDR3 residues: CASSFQASQETQYF. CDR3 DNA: TGTGCCAGCAGCTTCCAGGCCTCCCAAGAGACCCAGTACTTC.

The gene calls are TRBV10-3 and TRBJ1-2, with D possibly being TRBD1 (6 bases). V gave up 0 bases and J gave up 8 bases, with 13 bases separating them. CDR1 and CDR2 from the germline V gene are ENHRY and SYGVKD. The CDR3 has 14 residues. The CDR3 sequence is CAISESGGADGYTF. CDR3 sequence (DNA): TGTGCCATCAGTGAGTCGGGGGGGGCGGACGGCTACACCTTC.

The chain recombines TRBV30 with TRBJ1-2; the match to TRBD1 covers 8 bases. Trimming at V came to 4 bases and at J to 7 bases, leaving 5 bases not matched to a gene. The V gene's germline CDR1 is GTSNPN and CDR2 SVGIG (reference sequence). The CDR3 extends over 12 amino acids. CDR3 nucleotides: TGTGCCTGGACCCGACAGGGGATTGGCTACACCTTC. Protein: CAWTRQGIGYTF.